This T cell receptor (beta chain) is drawn from a study of OX40 agonist ivuxolimab in advanced cancers. Study-level background: Ivuxolimab was an agonistic, fully human IgG2 monoclonal antibody directed against OX40 (CD134), a costimulatory receptor. Intravenous ivuxolimab was administered to patients every 2 weeks at six dose levels: 0.01, 0.1, 0.3, 1.5, 3 and 10 mg/kg. Of the roughly 51 dose-escalation patients, hepatocellular carcinoma was present in about 19, melanoma in approximately 15, renal cell carcinoma in 9 and head and neck cancer in 9. In the dose-escalation cohort, 70% to 85% of patients were male, and the mean age was 60 years with a range of roughly 20 to 85. Patients were allowed to have had prior anti-PD-1, anti-PD-L1 or anti-CTLA-4 therapy, and approximately 39% of the dose-escalation patients had been treated with checkpoint inhibitors. Three dose-escalation patients achieved partial responses, one with hepatocellular carcinoma and two with cutaneous melanoma. The point of sequencing TCRbeta in the periphery was to test whether ivuxolimab changed TCR sequence diversity and drove clonal T-cell expansion. The monotherapy dose-escalation portion (N ≈ 52 patients) of the phase I ivuxolimab trial is reported in the paper. What the study reported, not specific to this receptor: At doses from 0.1 to 3.0 mg/kg, clonal expansion was seen in both CD4+ and CD8+ blood T cells between baseline and week 6. After ivuxolimab, CD8+ T cells had more expanded clones than CD4+ T cells on average. The antigen specificity of the clonally expanded peripheral T cells was not determined. In the 0.1-3.0 mg/kg groups, partial responders had among the lowest normalized peripheral clonal expansion, particularly in CD8+ T cells. Low levels of normalized T-cell clonal expansion were also seen in some patients who did not respond.

Worth noting for this clone: The specificity of this receptor is unknown. Base qualities are not recorded, but no much larger clone differs from it by a single base.

The trial excluded patients who had a history of autoimmune disease or were on systemic immunosuppression. Peripheral blood for TCR sequencing was collected from all dose cohorts at baseline, on cycle 4 day 1, and on cycle 7 day 1. The samples were drawn from a first-in-human, open-label, multicenter phase I dose-escalation trial of ivuxolimab. The trial enrolled adults with locally advanced or metastatic head and neck squamous cell, hepatocellular, melanoma or renal cell carcinoma. Before TCR sequencing, CD4+ and CD8+ T cells were separately sorted from peripheral blood. Genomic DNA was extracted from sorted cells for sequencing of the TCRbeta CDR3 region. TCRbeta CDR3 regions were sequenced using the immunoSEQ Assay. As stored in TCRdb, this immuneACCESS dataset retains in-frame rearrangements with V and J assigned. A fraction of the clones does not appear; measured against another copy, unresolved V genes explain less than half of the discrepancy, and the remainder lacks a known reason. The sample data list about 62,000 clones, and 79% of these were observed just once. The leading ten clones occupy around 9.9% of the sample.

The germline V gene (reference sequence) gives CDR1 as SGHAT and CDR2 as FQDESV. Here V drops 5 bases and J drops 9 bases, and the junction holds 7 bases not matched to any gene. The CDR3 runs 16 residues from the cysteine to the phenylalanine. CDR3 DNA is the only sequence kept; it has 48 bases, read in frame from the first base. This receptor was obtained from an adult with an advanced solid tumor such as melanoma, head and neck, liver or kidney cancer. The V and J genes are TRBV11-1 and TRBJ2-1, with 16 central nucleotides matching TRBD2. The source was CD4+ or CD8+ T cells sorted from blood, collected in a trial of the OX40 agonist ivuxolimab. The DNA reads as follows: TGTGCCAGCAGCGGATTGGGACTAGCGGGGGGGGCTGAGCAGTTCTTC. Its protein is CASSGLGLAGGAEQFF.